This record covers a single T cell receptor (beta chain). This sample was taken from a study of technical replicates of blood from four donors. Sequencing was performed with immunoSEQ multiplex PCR; in TCRdb, only in-frame clones are kept and a portion is missing. The sample has roughly 80,000 clones, roughly 91% seen once; the top ten hold 0.25%. The CDR3 spans 16 residues. Trimming cost V 5 bases and J 2 bases, with 18 bases left between them. The V gene's germline CDR1 is SGHAT and CDR2 FQNNGV. The source is a human donor in good health. The chain is built from TRBV11-2 and TRBJ2-5; a possible D gene is TRBD2 (6 bases). The specimen sequenced was T cells isolated from PBMCs. CDR3 in amino acids: CASSTYPLARQETQYF. CDR3 bases: TGTGCCAGCAGCACATACCCACTAGCCAGACAAGAGACCCAGTACTTC.